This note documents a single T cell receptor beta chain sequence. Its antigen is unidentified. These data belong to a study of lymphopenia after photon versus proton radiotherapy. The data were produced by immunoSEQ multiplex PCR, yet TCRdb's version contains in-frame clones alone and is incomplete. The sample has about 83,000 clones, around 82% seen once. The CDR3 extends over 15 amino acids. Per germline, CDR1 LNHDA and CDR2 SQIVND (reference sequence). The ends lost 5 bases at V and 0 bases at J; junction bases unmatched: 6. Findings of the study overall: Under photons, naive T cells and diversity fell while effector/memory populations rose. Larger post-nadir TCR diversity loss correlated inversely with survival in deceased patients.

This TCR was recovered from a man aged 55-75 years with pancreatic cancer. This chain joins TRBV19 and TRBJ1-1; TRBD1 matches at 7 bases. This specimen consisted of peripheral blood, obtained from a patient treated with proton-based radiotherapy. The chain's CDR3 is CASSQGGTLNTEAFF. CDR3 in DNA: TGTGCCAGTAGTCAGGGGGGAACCTTGAACACTGAAGCTTTCTTT.